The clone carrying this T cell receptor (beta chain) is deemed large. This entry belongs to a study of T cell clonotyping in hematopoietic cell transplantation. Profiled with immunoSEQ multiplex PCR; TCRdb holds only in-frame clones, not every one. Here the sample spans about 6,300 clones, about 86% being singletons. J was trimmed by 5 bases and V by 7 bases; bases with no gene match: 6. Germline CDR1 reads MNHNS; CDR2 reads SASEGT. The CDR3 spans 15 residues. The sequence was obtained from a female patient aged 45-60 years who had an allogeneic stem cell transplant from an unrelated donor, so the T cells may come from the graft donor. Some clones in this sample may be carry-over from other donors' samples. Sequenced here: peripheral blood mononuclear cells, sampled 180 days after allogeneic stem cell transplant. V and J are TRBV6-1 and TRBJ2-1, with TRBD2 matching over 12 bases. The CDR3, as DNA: TGTGCCAGCAAAGACCTAGCGGGGGGGGACAATGAGCAGTTCTTC. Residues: CASKDLAGGDNEQFF.